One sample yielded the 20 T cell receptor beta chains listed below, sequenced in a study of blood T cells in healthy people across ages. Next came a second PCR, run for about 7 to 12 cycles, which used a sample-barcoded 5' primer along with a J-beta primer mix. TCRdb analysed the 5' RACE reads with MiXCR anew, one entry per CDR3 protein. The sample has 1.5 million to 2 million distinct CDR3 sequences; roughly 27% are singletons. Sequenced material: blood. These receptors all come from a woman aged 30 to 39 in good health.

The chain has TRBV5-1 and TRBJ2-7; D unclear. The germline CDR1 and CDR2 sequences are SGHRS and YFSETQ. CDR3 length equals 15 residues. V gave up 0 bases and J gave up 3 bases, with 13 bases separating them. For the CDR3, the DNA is TGCGCCAGCAGCTTGGATCCAAACCCCCGCTACGAGCAGTACTTC. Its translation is CASSLDPNPRYEQYF.

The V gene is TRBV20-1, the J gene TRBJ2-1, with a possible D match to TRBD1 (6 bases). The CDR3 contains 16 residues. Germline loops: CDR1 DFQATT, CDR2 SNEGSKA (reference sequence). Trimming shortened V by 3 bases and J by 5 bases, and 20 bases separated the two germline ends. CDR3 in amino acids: CSASRRRGTIDNEQFF. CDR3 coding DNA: TGCAGTGCTAGCCGACGTAGAGGGACAATCGACAATGAGCAGTTCTTC.

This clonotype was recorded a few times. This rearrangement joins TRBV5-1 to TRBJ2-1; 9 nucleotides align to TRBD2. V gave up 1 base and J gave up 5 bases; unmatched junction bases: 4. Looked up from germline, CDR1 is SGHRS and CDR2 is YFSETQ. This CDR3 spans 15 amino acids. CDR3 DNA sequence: TGCGCCAGCAGCTTGATGTTAGCGGGGGACAATGAGCAGTTCTTC. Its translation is CASSLMLAGDNEQFF.

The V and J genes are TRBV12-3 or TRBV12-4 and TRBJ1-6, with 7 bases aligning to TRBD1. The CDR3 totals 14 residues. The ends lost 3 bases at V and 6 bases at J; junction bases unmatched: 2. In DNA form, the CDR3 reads TGTGCCAGCAGTTTCCAGGGGGTTAATTCACCCCTCCACTTT. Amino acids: CASSFQGVNSPLHF.

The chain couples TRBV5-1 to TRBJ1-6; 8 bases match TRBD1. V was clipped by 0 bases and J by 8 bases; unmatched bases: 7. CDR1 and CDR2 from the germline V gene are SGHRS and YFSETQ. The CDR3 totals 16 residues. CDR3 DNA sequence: TGCGCCAGCAGCTTGGCCGACAGGGGATCGGATTCACCCCTCCACTTT. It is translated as CASSLADRGSDSPLHF.

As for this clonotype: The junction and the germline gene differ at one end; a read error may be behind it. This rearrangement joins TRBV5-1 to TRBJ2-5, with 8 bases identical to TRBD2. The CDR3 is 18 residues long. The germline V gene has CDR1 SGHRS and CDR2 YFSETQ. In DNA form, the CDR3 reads TGCTCCAGCAGCTTGGATTCCCCCGCTAGCGGGCCACGGGAGACCCAGTACTTC. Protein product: CSSSLDSPASGPRETQYF.

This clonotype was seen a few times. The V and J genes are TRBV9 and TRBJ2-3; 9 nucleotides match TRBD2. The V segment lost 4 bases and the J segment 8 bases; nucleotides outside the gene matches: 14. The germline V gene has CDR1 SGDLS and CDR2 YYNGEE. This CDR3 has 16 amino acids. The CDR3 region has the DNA TGTGCCAGCAGCCCCGTAGCGGGGGCCTCTGCCGCTACGCAGTATTTT. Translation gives CASSPVAGASAATQYF.

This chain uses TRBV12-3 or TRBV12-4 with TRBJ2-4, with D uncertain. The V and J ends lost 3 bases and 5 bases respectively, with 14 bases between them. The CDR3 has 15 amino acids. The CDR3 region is CASSLIGRGENIQYF. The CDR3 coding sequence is TGTGCCAGCAGTTTGATTGGTCGAGGAGAAAACATTCAGTACTTC.

The CDR3 is CASSSPVGSPSPNEQFF. CDR3 DNA: TGTGCCAGCAGCTCACCCGTAGGGTCCCCTAGCCCCAATGAGCAGTTCTTC. The J gene is TRBJ2-1, the V gene TRBV11-3, with D perhaps matching TRBD2 (5 bases). V lost 4 bases, J lost 6 bases, and 22 bases lay in between. Germline assignment: CDR1 SGHNT and CDR2 YENEEA. This CDR3 is built from 17 residues.

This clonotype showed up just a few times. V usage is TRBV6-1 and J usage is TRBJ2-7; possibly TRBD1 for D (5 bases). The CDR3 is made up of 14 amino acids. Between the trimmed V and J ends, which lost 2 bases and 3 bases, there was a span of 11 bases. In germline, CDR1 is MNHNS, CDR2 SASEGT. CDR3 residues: CASSEIGQGYEQYF. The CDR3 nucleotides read TGTGCCAGCAGTGAAATTGGGCAGGGCTACGAGCAGTACTTC.

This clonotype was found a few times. The CDR3 coding sequence is TGTGCCAGCAGTGAGGGACTAGCTGTAGATACGCAGTATTTT. It yields the protein CASSEGLAVDTQYF. V is TRBV2 and J is TRBJ2-3; 9 bases fit TRBD2. In germline, CDR1 is SNHLY, CDR2 FYNNEI. CDR3 size: 14 residues. V shed 3 bases, J shed 5 bases, and the junction held 3 bases outside the gene matches.

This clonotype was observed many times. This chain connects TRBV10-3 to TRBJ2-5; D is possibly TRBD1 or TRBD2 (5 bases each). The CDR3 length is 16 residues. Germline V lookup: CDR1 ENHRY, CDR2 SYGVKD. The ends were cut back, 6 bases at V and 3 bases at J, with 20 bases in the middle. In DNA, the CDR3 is TGTGCCATCAGACGAGGGGACGGGATAGGGGAAGAGACCCAGTACTTC. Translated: CAIRRGDGIGEETQYF.

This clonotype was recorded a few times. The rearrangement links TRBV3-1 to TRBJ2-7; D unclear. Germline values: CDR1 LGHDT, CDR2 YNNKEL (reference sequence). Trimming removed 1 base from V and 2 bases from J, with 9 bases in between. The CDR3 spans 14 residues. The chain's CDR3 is CASSQGVGTYEQYF. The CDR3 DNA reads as TGTGCCAGCAGCCAAGGCGTCGGAACCTACGAGCAGTACTTC.

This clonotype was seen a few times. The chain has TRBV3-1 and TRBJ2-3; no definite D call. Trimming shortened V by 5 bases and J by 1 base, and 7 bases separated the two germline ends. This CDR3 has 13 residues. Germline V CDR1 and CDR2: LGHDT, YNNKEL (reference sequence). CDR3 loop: CASSAHGTDTQYF. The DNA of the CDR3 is TGTGCCAGCAGCGCTCACGGCACAGATACGCAGTATTTT.

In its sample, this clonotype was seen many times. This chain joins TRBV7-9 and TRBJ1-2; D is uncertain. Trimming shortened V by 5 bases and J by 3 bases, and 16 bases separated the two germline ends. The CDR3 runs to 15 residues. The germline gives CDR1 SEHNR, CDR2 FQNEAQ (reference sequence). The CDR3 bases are TGTGCCAGCAGCCCGCTTACCTCGAGAGACTATGGCTACACCTTC. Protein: CASSPLTSRDYGYTF.

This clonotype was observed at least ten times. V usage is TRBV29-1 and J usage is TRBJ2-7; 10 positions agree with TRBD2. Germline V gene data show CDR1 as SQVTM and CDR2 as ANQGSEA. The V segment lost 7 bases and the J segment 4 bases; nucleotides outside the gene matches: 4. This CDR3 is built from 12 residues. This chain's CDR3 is CSGAGGRYEQYF. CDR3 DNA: TGCAGCGGAGCGGGGGGGCGATACGAGCAGTACTTC.

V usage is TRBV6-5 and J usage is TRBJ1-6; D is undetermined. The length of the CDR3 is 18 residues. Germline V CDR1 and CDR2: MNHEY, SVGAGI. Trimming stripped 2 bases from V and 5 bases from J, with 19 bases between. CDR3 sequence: CASSYEPSRAGDNSPLHF. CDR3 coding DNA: TGTGCCAGCAGTTACGAACCGTCGCGGGCAGGAGATAATTCACCCCTCCACTTT.

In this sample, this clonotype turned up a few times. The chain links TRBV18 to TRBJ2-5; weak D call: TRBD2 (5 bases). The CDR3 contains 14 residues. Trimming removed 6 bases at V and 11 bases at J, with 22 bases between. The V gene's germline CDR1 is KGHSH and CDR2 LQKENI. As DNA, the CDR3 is TGTGCCAGCTCCGGAGCTTCTCGAGGGTACGGGCAGTACTTC. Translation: CASSGASRGYGQYF. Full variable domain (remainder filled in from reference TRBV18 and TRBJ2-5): NAGVMQNPRHLVRRRGQEARLRCSPMKGHSHVYWYRQLPEEGLKFMVYLQKENIIDESGMPKERFSAEFPKEGPSILRIQQVVRGDSAAYFCASSGASRGYGQYFGPGTRLLVL.

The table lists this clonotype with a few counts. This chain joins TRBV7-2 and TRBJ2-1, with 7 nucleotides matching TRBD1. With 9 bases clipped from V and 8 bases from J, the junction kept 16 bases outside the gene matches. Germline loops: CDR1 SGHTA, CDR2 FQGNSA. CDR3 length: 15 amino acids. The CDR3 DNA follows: TGTGCCAGTCTCGAACAGGGGATAGTGCCGTATGAGCAGTTCTTC. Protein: CASLEQGIVPYEQFF.

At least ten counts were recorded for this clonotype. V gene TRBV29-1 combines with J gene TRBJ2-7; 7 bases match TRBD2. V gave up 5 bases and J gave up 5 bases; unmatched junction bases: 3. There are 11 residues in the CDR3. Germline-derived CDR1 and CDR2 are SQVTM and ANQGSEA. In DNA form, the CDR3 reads TGCAGCGTTCGAACTAGCGACGAGCAGTACTTC. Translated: CSVRTSDEQYF.